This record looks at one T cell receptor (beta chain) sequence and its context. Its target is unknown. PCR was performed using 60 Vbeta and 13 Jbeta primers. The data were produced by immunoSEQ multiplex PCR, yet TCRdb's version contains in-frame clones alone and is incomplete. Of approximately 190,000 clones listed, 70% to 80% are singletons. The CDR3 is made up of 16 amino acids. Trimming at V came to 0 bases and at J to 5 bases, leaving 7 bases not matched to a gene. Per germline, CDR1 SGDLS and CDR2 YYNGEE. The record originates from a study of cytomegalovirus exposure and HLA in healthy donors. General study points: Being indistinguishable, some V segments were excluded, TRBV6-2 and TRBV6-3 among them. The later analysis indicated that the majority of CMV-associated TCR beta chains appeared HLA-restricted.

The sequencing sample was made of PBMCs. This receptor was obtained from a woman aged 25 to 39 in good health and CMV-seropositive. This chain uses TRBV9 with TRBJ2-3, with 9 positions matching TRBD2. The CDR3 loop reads CASSVGSGRVGDTQYF. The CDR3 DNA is TGTGCCAGCAGCGTAGGTAGCGGGAGAGTAGGAGATACGCAGTATTTT.